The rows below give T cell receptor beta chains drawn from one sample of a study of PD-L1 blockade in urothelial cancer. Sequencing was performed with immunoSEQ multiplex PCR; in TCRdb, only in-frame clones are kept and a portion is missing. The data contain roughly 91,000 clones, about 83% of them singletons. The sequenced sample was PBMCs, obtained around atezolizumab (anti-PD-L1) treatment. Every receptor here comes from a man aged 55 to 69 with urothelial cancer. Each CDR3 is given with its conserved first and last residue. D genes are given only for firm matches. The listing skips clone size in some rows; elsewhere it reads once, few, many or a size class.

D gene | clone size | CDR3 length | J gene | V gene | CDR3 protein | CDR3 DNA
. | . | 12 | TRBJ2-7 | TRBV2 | CASTGQAYEQYF | TGTGCCAGCACTGGGCAAGCCTACGAGCAGTACTTC
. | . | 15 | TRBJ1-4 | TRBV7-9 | CASSPNLREYEKLFF | TGTGCCAGCAGCCCCAACCTACGGGAATATGAAAAACTGTTTTTT
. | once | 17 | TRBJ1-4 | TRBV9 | CASSVGPQQGRNEKLFF | TGTGCCAGCAGCGTCGGGCCCCAACAGGGTCGTAATGAAAAACTGTTTTTT
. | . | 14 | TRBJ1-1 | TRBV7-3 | CASSRGQMNTEAFF | TGTGCCAGCAGCCGGGGACAAATGAACACTGAAGCTTTCTTT
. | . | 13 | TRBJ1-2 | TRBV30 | CAWSLGLHYGYTF | TGTGCCTGGAGCCTGGGACTCCACTATGGCTACACCTTC
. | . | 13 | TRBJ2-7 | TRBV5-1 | CASSSDWAYEQYF | TGCGCCAGCAGCTCAGACTGGGCCTACGAGCAGTACTTC
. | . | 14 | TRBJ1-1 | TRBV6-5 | CASSYRGAETEAFF | TGTGCCAGCAGTTACCGTGGGGCTGAGACTGAAGCTTTCTTT
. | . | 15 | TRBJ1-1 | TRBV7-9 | CASSFPGAGDTEAFF | TGTGCCAGCAGCTTCCCCGGGGCGGGGGACACTGAAGCTTTCTTT
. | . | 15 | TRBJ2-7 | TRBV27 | CASSLQRLTSYEQYF | TGTGCCAGCAGTTTACAGCGGTTAACTTCCTACGAGCAGTACTTC
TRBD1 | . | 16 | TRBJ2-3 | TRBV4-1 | CASSLTGGALADTQYF | TGCGCCAGCAGCCTCACAGGGGGCGCGTTAGCAGATACGCAGTATTTT
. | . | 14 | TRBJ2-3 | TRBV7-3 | CASREPDSSSTQYF | TGTGCCAGCAGGGAACCGGACTCATCTAGTACGCAGTATTTT
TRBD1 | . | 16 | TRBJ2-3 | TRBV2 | CASRYRTGAGTDTQYF | TGTGCCAGCAGGTATCGGACAGGAGCTGGCACAGATACGCAGTATTTT
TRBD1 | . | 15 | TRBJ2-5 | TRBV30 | CAWAPPTGLGETQYF | TGTGCCTGGGCTCCCCCGACAGGGCTTGGAGAGACCCAGTACTTC
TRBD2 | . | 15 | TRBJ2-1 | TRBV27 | CASSSLAGPRDEQFF | TGTGCCAGCAGTTCCTTAGCGGGGCCCCGGGATGAGCAGTTCTTC
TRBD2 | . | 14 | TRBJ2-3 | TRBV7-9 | CASNPGGGSDTQYF | TGTGCCAGCAACCCCGGGGGGGGCTCAGATACGCAGTATTTT
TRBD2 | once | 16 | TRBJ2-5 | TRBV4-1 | CASSQDSGLAEETQYF | TGCGCCAGCAGCCAAGATTCGGGCCTAGCGGAAGAGACCCAGTACTTC
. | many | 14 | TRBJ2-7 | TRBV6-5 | CASSPDYSGYEQYF | TGTGCCAGCAGTCCGGACTACTCCGGCTACGAGCAGTACTTC
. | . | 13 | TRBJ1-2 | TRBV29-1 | CSAARGENYGYTF | TGCAGCGCCGCCCGGGGTGAAAACTATGGCTACACCTTC
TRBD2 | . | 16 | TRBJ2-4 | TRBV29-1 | CSANERTSGRGNIQYF | TGCAGCGCGAATGAGCGGACTAGCGGGAGAGGGAACATTCAGTACTTC
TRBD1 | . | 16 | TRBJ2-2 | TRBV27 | CASSLVRGRDTGELFF | TGTGCCAGCAGTTTAGTCAGGGGGCGCGACACCGGGGAGCTGTTTTTT
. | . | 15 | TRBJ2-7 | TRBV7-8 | CASSSAGSYQYEQYF | TGTGCCAGCAGCTCCGCAGGCAGTTACCAGTACGAGCAGTACTTC
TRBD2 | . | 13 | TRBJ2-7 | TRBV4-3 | CASSQLAGYEQYF | TGCGCCAGCAGCCAACTAGCGGGATACGAGCAGTACTTC
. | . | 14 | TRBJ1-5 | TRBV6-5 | CASSFDRSNQPQHF | TGTGCCAGCAGTTTCGACAGGAGCAATCAGCCCCAGCATTTT
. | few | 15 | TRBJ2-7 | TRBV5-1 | CASSLASGFSYEQYF | TGCGCCAGCAGCTTGGCCTCAGGTTTCTCCTACGAGCAGTACTTC
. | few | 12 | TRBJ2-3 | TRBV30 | CAWSLQIDTQYF | TGTGCCTGGAGTCTCCAGATAGATACGCAGTATTTT
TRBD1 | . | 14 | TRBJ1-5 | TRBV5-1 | CASSLGDRAQPQHF | TGCGCCAGCAGCTTGGGGGACAGGGCACAGCCCCAGCATTTT
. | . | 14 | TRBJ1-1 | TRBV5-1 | CASSLDSEYTEAFF | TGCGCCAGCAGCTTGGACAGTGAGTACACTGAAGCTTTCTTT
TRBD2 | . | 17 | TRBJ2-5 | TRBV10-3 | CAISGSPGLEPKETQYF | TGTGCCATCAGTGGCTCCCCGGGACTAGAGCCCAAAGAGACCCAGTACTTC
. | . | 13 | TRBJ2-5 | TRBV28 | CASSLQGPGTQYF | TGTGCCAGCAGCCTACAGGGCCCGGGGACCCAGTACTTC
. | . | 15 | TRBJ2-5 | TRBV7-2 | CASSLDRGGGETQYF | TGTGCCAGCAGCTTAGATCGGGGAGGAGGAGAGACCCAGTACTTC
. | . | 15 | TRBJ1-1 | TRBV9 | CASSVGGLMNTEAFF | TGTGCCAGCAGCGTAGGTGGGCTTATGAACACTGAAGCTTTCTTT
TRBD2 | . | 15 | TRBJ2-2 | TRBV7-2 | CASSPVLGGAGELFF | TGTGCCAGCAGCCCGGTTCTGGGGGGGGCCGGGGAGCTGTTTTTT
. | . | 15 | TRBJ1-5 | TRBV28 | CASSSPTGFNQPQHF | TGTGCCAGCAGTTCCCCCACAGGGTTCAATCAGCCCCAGCATTTT
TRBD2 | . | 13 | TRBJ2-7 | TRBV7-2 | CASSLWEGREQYF | TGTGCCAGCAGCTTGTGGGAGGGCCGCGAGCAGTACTTC
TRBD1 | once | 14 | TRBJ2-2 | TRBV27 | CASSTTGVPGELFF | TGTGCCAGCAGTACGACAGGGGTTCCCGGGGAGCTGTTTTTT
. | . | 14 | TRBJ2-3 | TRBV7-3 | CASSKQQGTDTQYF | TGTGCCAGCAGCAAACAACAGGGAACAGATACGCAGTATTTT
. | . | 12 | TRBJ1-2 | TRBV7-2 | CASSRDLYGYTF | TGTGCCAGCAGCCGCGATTTATATGGCTACACCTTC
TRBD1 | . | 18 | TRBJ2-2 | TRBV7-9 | CASSHGQGGHGNTGELFF | TGTGCCAGCAGCCACGGACAGGGGGGACATGGGAACACCGGGGAGCTGTTTTTT
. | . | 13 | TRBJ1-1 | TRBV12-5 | CASGFQAGTEAFF | TGTGCTAGTGGTTTTCAGGCGGGCACTGAAGCTTTCTTT
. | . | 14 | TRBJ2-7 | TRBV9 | CASSVTGDSYEQYF | TGTGCCAGCAGCGTAACGGGGGATTCCTACGAGCAGTACTTC
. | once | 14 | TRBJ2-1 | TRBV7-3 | CASSLTSSYNEQFF | TGTGCCAGCAGCCTTACGAGCTCCTACAATGAGCAGTTCTTC
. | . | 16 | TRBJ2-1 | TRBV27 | CASSYLSGSKTYEQFF | TGTGCCAGCAGTTATCTCTCAGGGTCCAAGACCTATGAGCAGTTCTTC
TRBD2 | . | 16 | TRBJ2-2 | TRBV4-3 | CASSQDGGGITGELFF | TGCGCCAGCAGCCAAGATGGGGGAGGGATCACCGGGGAGCTGTTTTTT
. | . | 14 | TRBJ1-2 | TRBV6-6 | CASSYEGKNYGYTF | TGTGCCAGCAGTTACGAGGGAAAGAACTATGGCTACACCTTC
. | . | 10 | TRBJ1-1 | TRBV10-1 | CARQNTEAFF | TGCGCCAGACAGAACACTGAAGCTTTCTTT
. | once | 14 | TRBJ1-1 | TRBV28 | CASSFKSPSPEAFF | TGTGCCAGCAGTTTCAAGAGCCCCTCACCGGAAGCTTTCTTT
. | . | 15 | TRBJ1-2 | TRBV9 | CASSVVPGSNYGYTF | TGTGCCAGCAGCGTAGTCCCGGGGTCTAACTATGGCTACACCTTC
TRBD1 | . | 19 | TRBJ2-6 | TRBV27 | CASSLFFRGLNPGANVLTF | TGTGCCAGCAGTTTATTTTTCAGGGGGCTAAACCCTGGGGCCAACGTCCTGACTTTC
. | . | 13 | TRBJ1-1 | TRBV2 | CASKPRADTEAFF | TGTGCCAGCAAACCCAGGGCCGACACTGAAGCTTTCTTT
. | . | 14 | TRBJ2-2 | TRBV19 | CASSSTGNTGELFF | TGTGCCAGTAGTTCGACAGGAAACACCGGGGAGCTGTTTTTT
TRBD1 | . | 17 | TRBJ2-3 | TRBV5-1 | CASSIHQGAQGTDTQYF | TGCGCCAGCAGCATTCACCAGGGGGCGCAGGGCACAGATACGCAGTATTTT
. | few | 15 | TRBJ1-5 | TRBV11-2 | CASSFGANSNQPQHF | TGTGCCAGCAGCTTTGGGGCGAATAGCAATCAGCCCCAGCATTTT
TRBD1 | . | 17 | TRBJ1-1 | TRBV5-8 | CASSLLRDRAQVGEAFF | TGTGCCAGCAGCTTACTCCGAGACAGGGCTCAGGTTGGTGAAGCTTTCTTT
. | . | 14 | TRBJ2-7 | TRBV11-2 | CASTIFQGSYEQYF | TGTGCCAGCACTATTTTTCAGGGATCCTACGAGCAGTACTTC
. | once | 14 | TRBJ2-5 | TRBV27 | CASSFSAYQETQYF | TGTGCCAGCAGTTTCTCAGCGTACCAAGAGACCCAGTACTTC
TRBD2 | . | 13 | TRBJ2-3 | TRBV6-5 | CASRSGGSDTQYF | TGTGCCAGCAGGTCCGGGGGGTCAGATACGCAGTATTTT
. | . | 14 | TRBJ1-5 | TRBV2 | CASRDLASNQPQHF | TGTGCCAGCAGAGACTTAGCGAGCAATCAGCCCCAGCATTTT
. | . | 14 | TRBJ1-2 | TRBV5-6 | CASSSQGYIYGYTF | TGTGCCAGCAGCTCCCAGGGGTACATCTATGGCTACACCTTC
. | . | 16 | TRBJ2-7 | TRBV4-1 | CASSQDPRAGVGEQYF | TGCGCCAGCAGCCAAGATCCCCGGGCGGGTGTGGGGGAGCAGTACTTC
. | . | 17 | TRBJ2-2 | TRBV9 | CASSVEFGVLASGELFF | TGTGCCAGCAGCGTAGAGTTCGGTGTCCTAGCCTCCGGGGAGCTGTTTTTT